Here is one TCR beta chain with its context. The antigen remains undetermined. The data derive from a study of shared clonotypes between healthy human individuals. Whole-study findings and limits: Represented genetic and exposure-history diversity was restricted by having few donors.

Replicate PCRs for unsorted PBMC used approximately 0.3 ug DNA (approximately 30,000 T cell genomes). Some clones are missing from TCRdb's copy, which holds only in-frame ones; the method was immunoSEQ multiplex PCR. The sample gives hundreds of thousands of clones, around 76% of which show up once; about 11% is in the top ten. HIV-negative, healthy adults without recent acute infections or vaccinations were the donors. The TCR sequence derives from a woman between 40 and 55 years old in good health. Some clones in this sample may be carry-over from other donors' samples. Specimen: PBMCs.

CDR3 in amino acids: CAISRDRVSTGNQPQHF. DNA for the CDR3: TGTGCCATCAGCCGGGACAGGGTCTCAACGGGCAATCAGCCCCAGCATTTT. The chain joins TRBV10-3 to TRBJ1-5; 9 bases map to TRBD1. J was trimmed by 2 bases and V by 6 bases; bases with no gene match: 11. The CDR3 runs 17 residues. Germline V lookup: CDR1 ENHRY, CDR2 SYGVKD.